Below are 11 T cell receptor beta chains sequenced from a single sample in a study of response to subunit inactivated influenza vaccine. TCRdb fed the RT-PCR reads into MiXCR, producing one record per CDR3 protein. Of about 170,000 distinct CDR3 sequences in the sample, approximately 11% are singletons; the top ten hold roughly a third. The specimen was CD8+ T cells sorted from PBMCs, collected less than 30 months after vaccination. These receptors originate from a man between 45 and 75 years old who received an inactivated influenza vaccine.

This clonotype was counted ten times or more. The chain uses TRBV28 and TRBJ2-3; the D gene is possibly TRBD1 (6 bases). V lost 4 bases to trimming and J lost 7 bases, with 15 bases between them. This CDR3 has 14 residues. Germline CDR1 is MDHEN and CDR2 is SYDVKM. The CDR3 nucleotides read TGTGCCAGCAGTTCTGCCCCCAGGGGAAATACGCAGTATTTT. It specifies CASSSAPRGNTQYF.

The chain uses TRBV7-6 and TRBJ2-2, with 8 bases lining up with TRBD1. Germline lookup yields CDR1 SGHVS and CDR2 FNYEAQ. CDR3 size: 17 residues. The ends lost 8 bases at V and 1 base at J; junction bases unmatched: 12. The CDR3 loop reads CASCSTAGGQNTGELFF. DNA for the CDR3: TGTGCCAGCTGCTCTACTGCAGGGGGCCAGAACACCGGGGAGCTGTTTTTT.

CDR3 in DNA: TGTGCCATCAGTGAGAGGGGACAGGGTGCAGAGACCCAGTACTTC. Translating it yields CAISERGQGAETQYF. This chain connects TRBV10-3 to TRBJ2-5; 9 nucleotides match TRBD1. Germline V gene data show CDR1 as ENHRY and CDR2 as SYGVKD. V lost 2 bases to trimming and J lost 4 bases; unmatched junction nucleotides: 5. CDR3 length: 15 residues.

This sequence joins TRBV23-1 and TRBJ1-5, with unresolved D. TRBV23-1 is treated as an ORF (open reading frame) with a function not yet certain. The CDR3 covers 14 residues. V dropped 7 bases and J dropped 4 bases, with 14 bases sitting between them. CDR3 residues: CASTPSRWNQPQHF. The CDR3 DNA is TGCGCCAGCACCCCAAGCAGGTGGAATCAGCCCCAGCATTTT.

This clonotype was counted many times. The V and J genes are TRBV2 and TRBJ2-5; D is uncertain. The CDR3 length is 13 residues. V was pared by 9 bases and J by 5 bases, with 16 bases between. Germline V CDR1 and CDR2: SNHLY, FYNNEI. The CDR3 loop is CARTSHVSETQYF. The CDR3 DNA reads TGTGCCAGAACTTCTCACGTCTCGGAGACCCAGTACTTC.

The chain has TRBV20-1 and TRBJ2-1, with D perhaps TRBD1 (6 bases). The germline V gene has CDR1 DFQATT and CDR2 SNEGSKA (reference sequence). The CDR3 runs 13 residues. With 0 bases removed from V and 4 bases from J, the gap between germline ends came to 7 bases. CDR3 DNA: TGCAGTGCTAGAGAGAGGGGGTACAATGAGCAGTTCTTC. Its translation: CSARERGYNEQFF.

This clonotype was detected many times. CDR3 protein: CASSSWRRSRVGNQPQHF. In nucleotides, the CDR3 is TGTGCCAGCAGTTCCTGGAGAAGGTCCAGGGTGGGCAATCAGCCCCAGCATTTT. The J gene is TRBJ1-5, the V gene TRBV28; D might be TRBD1 (5 bases). The CDR3 consists of 18 residues. Germline V gene data show CDR1 as MDHEN and CDR2 as SYDVKM. V shed 4 bases and J shed 2 bases, with 21 bases lying between them.

V is TRBV5-1 and J is TRBJ2-7, with 8 bases fitting TRBD1. The germline CDR1 and CDR2 sequences are SGHRS and YFSETQ. The length of the CDR3 is 14 residues. Trimming took 4 bases from V and 2 from J; bases not matched to a gene: 5. The DNA for the CDR3 is TGCGCCAGCAGCCTGACAGGGGTCCCCTACGAGCAGTACTTC. Translating gives CASSLTGVPYEQYF.

This clonotype came up a few times. The chain couples TRBV7-9 to TRBJ2-3, with 9 nucleotides matching TRBD1. Trimming at V came to 3 bases and at J to 6 bases, leaving 4 bases not matched to a gene. The length of the CDR3 is 14 residues. Per the germline V gene, CDR1 is SEHNR and CDR2 is FQNEAQ (reference sequence). The CDR3 protein is CASSFWTGVDTQYF. CDR3 in DNA: TGTGCCAGCAGCTTCTGGACAGGGGTGGATACGCAGTATTTT.

The V call is TRBV9, the J call TRBJ2-5; 10 bases fit TRBD2. V lost 3 bases and J lost 4; bases outside the gene matches: 9. The germline gives CDR1 SGDLS, CDR2 YYNGEE. There are 16 residues in the CDR3. CDR3 bases: TGTGCCAGCAGCGCACACCTAGCGGGAGACGGAGAGACCCAGTACTTC. Translation: CASSAHLAGDGETQYF.

The chain carries TRBV18 and TRBJ2-7; D is uncertain. V gave up 0 bases and J gave up 4 bases, with 7 bases separating them. The germline CDR1 and CDR2 sequences are KGHSH and LQKENI. The CDR3 contains 13 residues. CDR3 in amino acids: CASSPPYGYEQYF. CDR3 DNA sequence: TGTGCCAGCTCACCACCCTACGGGTACGAGCAGTACTTC.